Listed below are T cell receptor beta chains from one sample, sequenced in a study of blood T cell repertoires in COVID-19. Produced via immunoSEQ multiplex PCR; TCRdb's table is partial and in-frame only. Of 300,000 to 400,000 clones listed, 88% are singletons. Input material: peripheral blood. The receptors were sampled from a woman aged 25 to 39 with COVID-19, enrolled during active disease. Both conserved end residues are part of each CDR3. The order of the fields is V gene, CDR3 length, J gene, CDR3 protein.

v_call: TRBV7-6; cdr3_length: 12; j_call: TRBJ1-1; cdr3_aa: CASSLGGSEAFF
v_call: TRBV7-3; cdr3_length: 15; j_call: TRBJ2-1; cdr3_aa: CASSLMAGGPIEQFF
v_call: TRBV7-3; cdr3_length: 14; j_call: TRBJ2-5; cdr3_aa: CASSLYGRGETQYF
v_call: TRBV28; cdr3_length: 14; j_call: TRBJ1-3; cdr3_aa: CASSLGAGGNTIYF
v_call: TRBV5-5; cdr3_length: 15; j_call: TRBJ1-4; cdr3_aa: CASSSSPTGYEKLFF
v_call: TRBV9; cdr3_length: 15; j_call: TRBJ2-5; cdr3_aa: CASSARGEIGETQYF
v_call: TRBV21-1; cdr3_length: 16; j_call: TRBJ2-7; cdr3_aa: CASSKDRETQTYEQYF
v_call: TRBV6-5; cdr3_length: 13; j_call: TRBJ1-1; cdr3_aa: CASSRQGNTEAFF
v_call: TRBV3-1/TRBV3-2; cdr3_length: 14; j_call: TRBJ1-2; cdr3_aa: CASSQASQPCGYTF
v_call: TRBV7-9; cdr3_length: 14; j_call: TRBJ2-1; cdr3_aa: CASSLSTGDNEQFF
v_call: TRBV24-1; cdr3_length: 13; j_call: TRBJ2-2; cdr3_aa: CATGFGATGELFF
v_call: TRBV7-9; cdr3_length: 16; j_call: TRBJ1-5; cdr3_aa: CASSPGVQGSNQPQHF
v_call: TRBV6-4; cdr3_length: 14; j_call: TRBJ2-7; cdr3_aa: CASSVLGGSSEQYF
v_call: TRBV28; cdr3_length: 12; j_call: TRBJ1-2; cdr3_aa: CASSGPRGYYTF
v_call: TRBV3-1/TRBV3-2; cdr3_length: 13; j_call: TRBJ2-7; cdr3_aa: CASSYSLSDEQYF
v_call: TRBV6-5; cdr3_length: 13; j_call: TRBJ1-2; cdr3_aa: CASRQTGRYGYTF
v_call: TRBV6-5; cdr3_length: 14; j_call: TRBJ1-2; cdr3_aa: CASSYSGGESGYTF
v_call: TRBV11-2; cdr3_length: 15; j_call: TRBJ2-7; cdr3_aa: CASSLYWGQGVEQYF
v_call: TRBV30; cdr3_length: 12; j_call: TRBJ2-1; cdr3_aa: CAWTPGGNEQFF
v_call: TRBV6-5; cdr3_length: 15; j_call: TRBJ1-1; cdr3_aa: CASSYSTGENTEAFF
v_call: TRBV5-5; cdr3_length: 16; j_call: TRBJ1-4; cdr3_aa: CASRLPSLTANEKLFF
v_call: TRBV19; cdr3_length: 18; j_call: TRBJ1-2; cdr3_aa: CASSSAPGQGAIVVGYTF
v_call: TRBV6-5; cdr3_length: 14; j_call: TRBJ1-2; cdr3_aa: CASTRTGNDYGYTF
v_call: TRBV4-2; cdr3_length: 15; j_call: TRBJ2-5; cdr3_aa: CASSQDNRHKETQYF
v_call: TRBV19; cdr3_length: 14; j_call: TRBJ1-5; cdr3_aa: CASSGGALPQPQHF
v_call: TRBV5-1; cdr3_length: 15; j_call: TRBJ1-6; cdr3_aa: CASSPRTGTDSPLHF
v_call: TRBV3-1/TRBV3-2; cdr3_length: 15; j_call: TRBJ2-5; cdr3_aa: CASSHHGLAQETQYF
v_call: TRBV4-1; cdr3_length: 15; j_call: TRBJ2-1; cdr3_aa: CASSQDRGLYNEQFF
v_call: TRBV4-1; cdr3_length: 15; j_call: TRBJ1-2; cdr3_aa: CASSQALIERRGYTF
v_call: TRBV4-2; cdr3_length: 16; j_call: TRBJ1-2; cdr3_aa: CASSQDKSGRVNGYTF
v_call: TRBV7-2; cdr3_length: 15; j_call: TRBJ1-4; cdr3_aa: CASSLNRGQGEKLFF
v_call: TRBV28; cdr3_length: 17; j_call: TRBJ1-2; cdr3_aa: CASSSPPPRTSNYGYTF
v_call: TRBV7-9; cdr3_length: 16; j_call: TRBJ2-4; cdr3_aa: CASSSNSQGARNIQYF
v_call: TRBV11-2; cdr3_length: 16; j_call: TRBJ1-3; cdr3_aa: CASSLDTRAPGNTIYF
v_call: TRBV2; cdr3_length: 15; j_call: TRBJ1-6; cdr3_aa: CASSQLFVDNSPLHF
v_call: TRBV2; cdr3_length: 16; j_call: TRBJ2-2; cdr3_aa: CASSESGTSNTGELFF
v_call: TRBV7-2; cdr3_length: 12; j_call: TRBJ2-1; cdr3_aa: CASSRKGNEQFF
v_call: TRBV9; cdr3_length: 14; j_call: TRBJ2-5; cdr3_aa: CASGPGSVQETQYF
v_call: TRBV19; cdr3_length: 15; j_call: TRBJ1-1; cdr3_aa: CASSPRGGVGTEAFF
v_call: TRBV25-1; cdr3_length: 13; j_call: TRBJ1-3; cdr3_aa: CASSRDRRNTIYF
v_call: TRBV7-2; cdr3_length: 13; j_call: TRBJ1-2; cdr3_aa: CASSSTRGYGYTF
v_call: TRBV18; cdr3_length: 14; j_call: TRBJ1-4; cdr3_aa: CASSPRDSGEKLFF
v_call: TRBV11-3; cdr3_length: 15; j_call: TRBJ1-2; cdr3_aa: CASSPAGDSNYGYTF
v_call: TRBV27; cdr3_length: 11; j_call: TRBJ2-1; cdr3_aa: CASSLGQTQFF
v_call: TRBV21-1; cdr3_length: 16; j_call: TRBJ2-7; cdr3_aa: CASRKSRDYLSYEQYF
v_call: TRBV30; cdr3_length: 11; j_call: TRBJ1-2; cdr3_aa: CAHRGWYGYTF
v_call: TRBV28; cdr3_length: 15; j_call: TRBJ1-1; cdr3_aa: CASSSFASGVTEAFF
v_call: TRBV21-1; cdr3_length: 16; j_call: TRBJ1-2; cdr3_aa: CASSCRGPGAHYGYTF
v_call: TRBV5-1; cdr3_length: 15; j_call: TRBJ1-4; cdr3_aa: CASSHGGGVNEKLFF
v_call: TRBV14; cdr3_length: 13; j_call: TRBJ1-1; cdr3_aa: CASSQNRDLEAFF
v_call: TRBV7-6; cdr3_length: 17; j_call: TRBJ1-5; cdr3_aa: CASSSNRLQGSNQPQHF
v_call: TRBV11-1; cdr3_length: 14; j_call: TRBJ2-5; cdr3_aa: CASSFREYQETQYF
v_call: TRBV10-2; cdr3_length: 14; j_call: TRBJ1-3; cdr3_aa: CASNLDSSGNTIYF